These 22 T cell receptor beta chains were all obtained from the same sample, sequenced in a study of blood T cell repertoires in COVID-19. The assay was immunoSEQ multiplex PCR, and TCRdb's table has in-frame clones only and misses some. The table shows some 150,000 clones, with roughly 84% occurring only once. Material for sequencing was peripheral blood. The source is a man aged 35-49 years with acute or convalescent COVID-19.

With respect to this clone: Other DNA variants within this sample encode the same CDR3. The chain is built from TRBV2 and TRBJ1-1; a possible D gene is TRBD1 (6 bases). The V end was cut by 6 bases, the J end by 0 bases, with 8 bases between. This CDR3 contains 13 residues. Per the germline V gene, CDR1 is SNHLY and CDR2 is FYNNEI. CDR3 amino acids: CASRGQMNTEAFF. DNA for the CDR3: TGTGCCAGCAGAGGACAGATGAACACTGAAGCTTTCTTT.

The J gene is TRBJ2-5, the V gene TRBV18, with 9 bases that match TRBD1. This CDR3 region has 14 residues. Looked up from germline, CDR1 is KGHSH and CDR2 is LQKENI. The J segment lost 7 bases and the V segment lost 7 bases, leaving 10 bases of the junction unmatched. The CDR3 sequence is CASFSRDREGTQYF. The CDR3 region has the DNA TGTGCCAGCTTCTCCCGGGACAGGGAAGGGACCCAGTACTTC.

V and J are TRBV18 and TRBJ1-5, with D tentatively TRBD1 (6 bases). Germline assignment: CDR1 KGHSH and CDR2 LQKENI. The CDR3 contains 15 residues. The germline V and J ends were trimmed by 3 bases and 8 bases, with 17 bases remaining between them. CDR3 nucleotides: TGTGCCAGCTCACCGACCGGACAGCCTTCTAAGCCCCAGCATTTT. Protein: CASSPTGQPSKPQHF.

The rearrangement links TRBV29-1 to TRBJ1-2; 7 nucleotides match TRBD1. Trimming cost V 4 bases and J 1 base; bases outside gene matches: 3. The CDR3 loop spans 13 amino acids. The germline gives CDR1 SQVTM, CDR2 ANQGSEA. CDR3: CSVGQGLNYGYTF. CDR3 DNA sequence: TGCAGCGTTGGACAGGGCCTTAACTATGGCTACACCTTC.

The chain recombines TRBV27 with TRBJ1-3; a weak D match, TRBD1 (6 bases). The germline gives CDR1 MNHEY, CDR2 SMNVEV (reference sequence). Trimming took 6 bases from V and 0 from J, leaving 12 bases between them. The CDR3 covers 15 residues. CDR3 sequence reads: CASRQGPSSGNTIYF. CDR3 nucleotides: TGTGCCAGCAGACAGGGCCCGAGCTCTGGAAACACCATATATTTT.

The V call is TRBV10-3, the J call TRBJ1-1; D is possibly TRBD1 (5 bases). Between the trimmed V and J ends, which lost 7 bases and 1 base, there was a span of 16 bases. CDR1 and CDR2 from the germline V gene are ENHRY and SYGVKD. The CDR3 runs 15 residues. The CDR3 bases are TGTGCCATCACCCAGGGTCCAGGGCGGAACACTGAAGCTTTCTTT. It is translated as CAITQGPGRNTEAFF.

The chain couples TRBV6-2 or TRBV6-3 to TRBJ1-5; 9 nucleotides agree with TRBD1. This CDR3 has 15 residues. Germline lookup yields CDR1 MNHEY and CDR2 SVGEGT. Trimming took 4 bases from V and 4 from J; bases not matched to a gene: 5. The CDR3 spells CASSSGDRVNQPQHF. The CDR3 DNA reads TGTGCCAGCAGTTCCGGGGACAGGGTAAATCAGCCCCAGCATTTT.

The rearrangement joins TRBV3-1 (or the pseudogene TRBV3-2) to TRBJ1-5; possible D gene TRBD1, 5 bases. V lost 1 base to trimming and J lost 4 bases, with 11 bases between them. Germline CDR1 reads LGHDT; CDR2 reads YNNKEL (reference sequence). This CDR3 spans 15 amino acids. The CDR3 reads CASSQGPGPNQPQHF. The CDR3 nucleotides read TGTGCCAGCAGCCAAGGCCCAGGGCCAAATCAGCCCCAGCATTTT.

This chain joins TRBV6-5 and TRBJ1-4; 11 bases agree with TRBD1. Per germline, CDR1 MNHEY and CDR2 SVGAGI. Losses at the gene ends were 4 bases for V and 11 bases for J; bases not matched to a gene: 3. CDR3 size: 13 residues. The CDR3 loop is CASSWDRGAKLFF. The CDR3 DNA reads TGTGCCAGCAGTTGGGACAGGGGGGCCAAACTGTTTTTT.

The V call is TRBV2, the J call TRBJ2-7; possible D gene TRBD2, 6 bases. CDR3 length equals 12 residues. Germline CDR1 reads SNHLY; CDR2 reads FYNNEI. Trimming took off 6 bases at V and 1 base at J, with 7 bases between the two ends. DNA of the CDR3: TGTGCCAGCAGAGGAGGGTCCTACGAGCAGTACTTC. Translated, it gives CASRGGSYEQYF.

The CDR3 region has the DNA TGCGCCAGCAGCCCAGGGGGCCGTAGCACAGATACGCAGTATTTT. Protein product: CASSPGGRSTDTQYF. The V and J genes are TRBV5-1 and TRBJ2-3; 8 bases line up with TRBD1. Trimming took 4 bases from V and 0 from J; bases not matched to a gene: 4. The germline V gene encodes CDR1 SGHRS and CDR2 YFSETQ. The CDR3 runs to 15 residues.

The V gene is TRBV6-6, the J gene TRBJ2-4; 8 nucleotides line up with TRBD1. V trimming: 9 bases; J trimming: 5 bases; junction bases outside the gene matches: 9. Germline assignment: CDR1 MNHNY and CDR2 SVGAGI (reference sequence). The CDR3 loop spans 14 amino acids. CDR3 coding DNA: TGTGCCAGTTCACAGGGGGGCAAAGAAAACATTCAGTACTTC. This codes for CASSQGGKENIQYF.

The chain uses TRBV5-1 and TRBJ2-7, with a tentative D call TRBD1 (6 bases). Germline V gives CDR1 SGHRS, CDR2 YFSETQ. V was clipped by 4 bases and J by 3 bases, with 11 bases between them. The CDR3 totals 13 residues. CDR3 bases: TGCGCCAGCAGCAGCCTACAGGGCTACGAGCAGTACTTC. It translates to CASSSLQGYEQYF.

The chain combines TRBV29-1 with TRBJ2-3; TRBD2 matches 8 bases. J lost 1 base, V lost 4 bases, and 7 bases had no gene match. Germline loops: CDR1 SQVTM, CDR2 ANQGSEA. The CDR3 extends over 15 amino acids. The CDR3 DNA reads TGCAGCGTTGCGGGGGGGCTGCTGGGCACAGATACGCAGTATTTT. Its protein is CSVAGGLLGTDTQYF.

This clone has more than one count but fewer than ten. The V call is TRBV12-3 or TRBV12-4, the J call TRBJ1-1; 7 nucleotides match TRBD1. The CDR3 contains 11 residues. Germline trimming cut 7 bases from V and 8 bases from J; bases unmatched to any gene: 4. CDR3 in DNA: TGTGCCAGCACCGAGGACAGGGAAGCTTTCTTT. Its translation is CASTEDREAFF.

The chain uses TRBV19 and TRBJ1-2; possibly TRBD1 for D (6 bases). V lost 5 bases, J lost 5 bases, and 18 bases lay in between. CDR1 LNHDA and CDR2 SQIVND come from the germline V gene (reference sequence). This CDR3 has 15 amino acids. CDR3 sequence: CASSPGQRAPYGYTF. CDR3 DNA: TGTGCCAGTAGTCCCGGACAGAGGGCTCCATATGGCTACACCTTC.

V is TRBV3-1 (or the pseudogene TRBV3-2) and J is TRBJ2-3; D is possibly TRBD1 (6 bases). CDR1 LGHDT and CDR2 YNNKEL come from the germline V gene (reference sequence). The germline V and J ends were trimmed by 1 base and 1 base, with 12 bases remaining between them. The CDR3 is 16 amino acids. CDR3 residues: CASSQGGRGGTDTQYF. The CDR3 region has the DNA TGTGCCAGCAGCCAAGGGGGCAGGGGTGGCACAGATACGCAGTATTTT.

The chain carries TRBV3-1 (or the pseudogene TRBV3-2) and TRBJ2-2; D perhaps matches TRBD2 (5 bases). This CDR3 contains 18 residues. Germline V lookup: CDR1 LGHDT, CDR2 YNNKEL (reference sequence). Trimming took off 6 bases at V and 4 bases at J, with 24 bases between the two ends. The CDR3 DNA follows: TGTGCCAGCAGTCCAATTGGACTGAGAAGGGCTTCCACCGGGGAGCTGTTTTTT. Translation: CASSPIGLRRASTGELFF.

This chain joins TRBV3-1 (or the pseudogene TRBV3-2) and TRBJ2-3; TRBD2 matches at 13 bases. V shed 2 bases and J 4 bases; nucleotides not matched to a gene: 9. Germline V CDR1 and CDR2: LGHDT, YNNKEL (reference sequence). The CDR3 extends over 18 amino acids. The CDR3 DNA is TGTGCCAGCAGCCAATCCCCTGGGACTAGCGGGGTTTCAGATACGCAGTATTTT. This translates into CASSQSPGTSGVSDTQYF.

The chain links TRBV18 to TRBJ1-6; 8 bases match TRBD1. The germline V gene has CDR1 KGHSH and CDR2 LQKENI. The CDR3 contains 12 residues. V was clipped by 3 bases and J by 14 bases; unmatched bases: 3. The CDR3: CASSPGQATLHF. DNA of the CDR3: TGTGCCAGCTCACCGGGACAGGCAACCCTCCACTTT.

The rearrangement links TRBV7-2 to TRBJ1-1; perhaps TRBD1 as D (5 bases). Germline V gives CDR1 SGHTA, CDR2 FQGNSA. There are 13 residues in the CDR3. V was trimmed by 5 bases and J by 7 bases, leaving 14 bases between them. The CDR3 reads CASSLHNRNEAFF. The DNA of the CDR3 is TGTGCCAGCAGCCTACATAACAGGAATGAAGCTTTCTTT.

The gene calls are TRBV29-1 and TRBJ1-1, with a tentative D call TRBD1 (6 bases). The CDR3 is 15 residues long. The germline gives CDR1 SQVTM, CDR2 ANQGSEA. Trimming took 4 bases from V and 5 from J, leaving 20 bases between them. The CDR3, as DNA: TGCAGCGTTGGGAAATGGGGGGGCGCGGGAACTGAAGCTTTCTTT. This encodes CSVGKWGGAGTEAFF.